The 28 T cell receptor beta chains given below trace back to one sample, sequenced in a study of OX40 agonist ivuxolimab in advanced cancers. Profiled with immunoSEQ multiplex PCR; TCRdb holds only in-frame clones, not every one. The sample yields tens of thousands of clones, about 81% seen once. The material sequenced was CD4+ or CD8+ T cells sorted from blood, taken in a trial of the OX40 agonist ivuxolimab. These receptors all stem from an adult with an advanced solid tumor such as melanoma, head and neck, liver or kidney cancer.

As concerns this clone: This specimen includes other DNA sequences encoding the same CDR3. The V call is TRBV7-2, the J call TRBJ1-4, with D hard to call. The CDR3 consists of 13 residues. Looked up from germline, CDR1 is SGHTA and CDR2 is FQGNSA. V lost 3 bases, J lost 5 bases, and 7 bases lay in between. The DNA for the CDR3 is TGTGCCAGCAGCTTGGAGCCAAATGAAAAACTGTTTTTT. Protein: CASSLEPNEKLFF.

This chain uses TRBV15 with TRBJ1-1; no reliable D call. The germline CDR1 and CDR2 sequences are LNHNV and YYDKDF (reference sequence). The V gene lost 2 bases and the J gene lost 0 bases, with 7 bases spanning the gap. This CDR3 region has 14 residues. CDR3 in DNA: TGTGCCACCAGCAGATTCACAGTGAACACTGAAGCTTTCTTT. It translates to CATSRFTVNTEAFF.

This chain connects TRBV10-2 to TRBJ2-7; D is unresolved. Trimming left V 0 bases short and J 9 bases short, with 18 bases between. The CDR3 runs 15 residues. CDR1 and CDR2 (germline): WSHSY, SAAADI. CDR3 amino acids: CASSESTLHFSWQYF. Written as DNA, the CDR3 is TGCGCCAGCAGTGAGTCGACTCTCCACTTCTCTTGGCAGTACTTC.

The J gene is TRBJ2-7, the V gene TRBV5-6; tentative D call: TRBD2 (5 bases). The CDR3 runs 16 residues. The germline CDR1 and CDR2 sequences are SGHDT and YYEEEE. V was cut by 5 bases and J by 2 bases, with 20 bases left in between. The CDR3 region is CASRVVGRSSPYEQYF. Here the CDR3 DNA reads TGTGCCAGCAGAGTAGTTGGGAGAAGCAGTCCCTACGAGCAGTACTTC.

This chain connects TRBV12-5 to TRBJ1-1, with a possible D match to TRBD1 (6 bases). V lost 0 bases to trimming and J lost 5 bases, with 10 bases between them. CDR1 LGHNT and CDR2 FRNRAP come from the germline V gene. This CDR3 has 14 amino acids. The CDR3 loop reads CASGLVGTTTEAFF. Here the CDR3 DNA reads TGTGCTAGTGGTTTGGTAGGGACAACGACTGAAGCTTTCTTT.

This clone is judged medium-sized. The rearrangement links TRBV4-1 to TRBJ2-7; D is possibly TRBD1 (6 bases). Germline CDR1 and CDR2: MGHRA and YSYEKL. The CDR3 consists of 15 residues. Trimming took 4 bases from V and 5 from J, leaving 18 bases between them. The CDR3 DNA follows: TGCGCCAGCAGCCGGACAGAGGCTACCCCCAACGAGCAGTACTTC. It codes for CASSRTEATPNEQYF.

This clone was found a few times. The V gene is TRBV19, the J gene TRBJ2-2, with TRBD2 as a possible D gene (6 bases). This CDR3 is built from 16 residues. The germline V and J ends were trimmed by 3 bases and 3 bases, with 14 bases remaining between them. Germline CDR1 is LNHDA and CDR2 is SQIVND (reference sequence). The CDR3 loop is CASSMGRWGDTGELFF. For the CDR3, the DNA is TGTGCCAGTAGTATGGGGAGGTGGGGCGACACCGGGGAGCTGTTTTTT.

In this sample, this clone turned up a few times. J is TRBJ1-2 and V is TRBV7-9; perhaps TRBD1 as D (5 bases). Trimming stripped 7 bases from V and 6 bases from J, with 15 bases between. CDR3 length equals 13 residues. Germline values: CDR1 SEHNR, CDR2 FQNEAQ (reference sequence). CDR3 DNA sequence: TGTGCCAGCACCCAAGGGACTATGGATGGCTACACCTTC. It codes for CASTQGTMDGYTF. The full variable domain, completed using reference TRBV7-9 and TRBJ1-2, is DTGVSQNPRHKITKRGQNVTFRCDPISEHNRLYWYRQTLGQGPEFLTYFQNEAQLEKSRLLSDRFSAERPKGSFSTLEIQRTEQGDSAMYLCASTQGTMDGYTFGSGTRLTVV.

The chain has TRBV5-8 and TRBJ1-1, with TRBD1 matching 9 bases. V trimming: 2 bases; J trimming: 5 bases; junction bases outside the gene matches: 7. This CDR3 is 15 amino acids long. Germline lookup yields CDR1 SGHTS and CDR2 YDEGEE. CDR3 loop: CASSLEGQGRTEAFF. The CDR3 coding sequence is TGTGCCAGCAGCTTAGAGGGACAGGGAAGGACTGAAGCTTTCTTT.

The V call is TRBV6-5, the J call TRBJ1-3; D is unclear. Germline values: CDR1 MNHEY, CDR2 SVGAGI. CDR3 size: 13 residues. Trimming removed 5 bases at V and 0 bases at J, with 5 bases between. This CDR3 is CASSRNSGNTIYF. The CDR3 nucleotides are TGTGCCAGCAGTAGGAACTCTGGAAACACCATATATTTT.

The chain joins TRBV11-3 to TRBJ1-2; no firm D call. V was pared by 4 bases and J by 8 bases, with 11 bases between. This CDR3 has 12 residues. CDR1 is SGHNT, CDR2 YENEEA, per germline. The CDR3 loop is CASSSDLRGYTF. The CDR3, as DNA: TGTGCCAGCAGCTCGGACCTGCGGGGCTACACCTTC.

This chain links TRBV5-4 with TRBJ2-7, with 11 bases that match TRBD1. Germline CDR1 SGHNT, CDR2 YYREEE (reference sequence). The CDR3 is made up of 16 amino acids. J was trimmed by 1 base and V by 2 bases; bases with no gene match: 5. This CDR3 reads CASSLGGQGGSYEQYF. For the CDR3, the DNA is TGTGCCAGCAGCTTAGGGGGACAGGGGGGGTCCTACGAGCAGTACTTC.

This clone is medium-sized (0.01 to 0.1%) by share. The chain recombines TRBV5-6 with TRBJ1-6; 9 nucleotides line up with TRBD1. V lost 4 bases and J lost 6; bases outside the gene matches: 2. Germline V gives CDR1 SGHDT, CDR2 YYEEEE. This CDR3 has 14 amino acids. The CDR3 bases are TGTGCCAGCAGCCGGACAGGGGCTAATTCACCCCTCCACTTT. It is translated as CASSRTGANSPLHF.

This chain joins TRBV30 and TRBJ2-6; 14 bases fit TRBD2. CDR3 length: 21 residues. Germline V CDR1 and CDR2: GTSNPN, SVGIG (reference sequence). J was trimmed by 2 bases and V by 0 bases; bases with no gene match: 12. Here the CDR3 reads CAWSVLGLAGEGLAGANVLTF. DNA for the CDR3: TGTGCCTGGAGTGTTCTGGGACTAGCGGGAGAGGGTTTGGCTGGGGCCAACGTCCTGACTTTC.

As to this clone: Other DNA variants within this sample encode the same CDR3. This chain links TRBV9 with TRBJ2-7; D perhaps matches TRBD1 (6 bases). V was clipped by 0 bases and J by 0 bases, with 7 bases between them. The CDR3 length is 14 residues. Per germline, CDR1 SGDLS and CDR2 YYNGEE. Written as DNA, the CDR3 is TGTGCCAGCAGCGTAGAGGACAGCTCCTACGAGCAGTACTTC. Protein product: CASSVEDSSYEQYF. The full variable domain, rest sourced from reference TRBV9 and TRBJ2-7, is DSGVTQTPKHLITATGQRVTLRCSPRSGDLSVYWYQQSLDQGLQFLIQYYNGEERAKGNILERFSAQQFPDLHSELNLSSLELGDSALYFCASSVEDSSYEQYFGPGTRLTVT.

The chain uses TRBV10-2 and TRBJ2-7; TRBD2 is a possible D gene (6 bases). Germline assignment: CDR1 WSHSY and CDR2 SAAADI. V lost 3 bases and J lost 0, with 9 bases in between. The CDR3 length is 14 residues. In DNA, the CDR3 is TGCGCCAGCAGTGACCAACTAGCCTCCTACGAGCAGTACTTC. It specifies CASSDQLASYEQYF.

This chain uses TRBV6-1 with TRBJ1-1, with TRBD1 as a possible D gene (5 bases). CDR1 MNHNS and CDR2 SASEGT come from the germline V gene. Trimming stripped 4 bases from V and 2 bases from J, with 17 bases between. This CDR3 comprises 16 residues. Written as DNA, the CDR3 is TGTGCCAGCAGTGTCACCGGGACGGCGGTTAACACTGAAGCTTTCTTT. Translation gives CASSVTGTAVNTEAFF.

This clone was observed a single time. The rearrangement links TRBV4-2 to TRBJ2-2; TRBD2 matches 14 bases. V gave up 2 bases and J gave up 8 bases; unmatched junction bases: 1. Germline assignment: CDR1 LGHNA and CDR2 YNFKEQ. The length of the CDR3 is 15 residues. CDR3 bases: TGTGCCAGCAGCCAATGGACTAGCGGGAGGGGGGAGCTGTTTTTT. Amino acids: CASSQWTSGRGELFF.

The V gene is TRBV11-1, the J gene TRBJ2-5; TRBD2 matches at 10 bases. V dropped 5 bases and J dropped 2; count of bases not matched to a gene: 8. The CDR3 extends over 16 amino acids. Germline CDR1 reads SGHAT; CDR2 reads FQDESV (reference sequence). The CDR3 region has the DNA TGTGCCAGCAGCCAATCCGGGACTAGCGCGCAAGAGACCCAGTACTTC. It yields the protein CASSQSGTSAQETQYF.

V is TRBV5-1 and J is TRBJ2-6; D remains unclear. This CDR3 is 14 amino acids long. CDR1 and CDR2 (germline): SGHRS, YFSETQ. Trimming pared 4 bases from V and 0 bases from J, leaving 5 bases between. The CDR3 coding sequence is TGCGCCAGCAGCGAGAACTCTGGGGCCAACGTCCTGACTTTC. Its translation: CASSENSGANVLTF.

The chain recombines TRBV5-4 with TRBJ2-5, with D maybe TRBD2 (6 bases). The CDR3 is 14 amino acids. CDR1 and CDR2 from the germline V gene are SGHNT and YYREEE (reference sequence). V shed 1 base and J shed 1 base, with 8 bases lying between them. CDR3 nucleotides: TGTGCCAGCAGCTTGTCCGGGGGCCAAGAGACCCAGTACTTC. Its translation: CASSLSGGQETQYF.

V is TRBV19 and J is TRBJ2-7; TRBD1 aligns across 10 bases. The CDR3 has 15 amino acids. Trimming at V came to 7 bases and at J to 4 bases, leaving 10 bases not matched to a gene. Germline V CDR1 and CDR2: LNHDA, SQIVND (reference sequence). CDR3 in DNA: TGTGCCAGTAATCCGACAGGGGGCAACGTATACGAGCAGTACTTC. It yields the protein CASNPTGGNVYEQYF.

This clone was seen only a few times. The chain links TRBV18 to TRBJ2-2, with unresolved D. In germline, CDR1 is KGHSH, CDR2 LQKENI. The V end was cut by 4 bases, the J end by 1 base, with 10 bases between. The length of the CDR3 is 15 residues. The CDR3 loop is CASSLEWLNTGELFF. As DNA, the CDR3 is TGTGCCAGCTCACTAGAATGGCTGAACACCGGGGAGCTGTTTTTT. Filled out from reference TRBV18 and TRBJ2-2, the complete variable domain reads NAGVMQNPRHLVRRRGQEARLRCSPMKGHSHVYWYRQLPEEGLKFMVYLQKENIIDESGMPKERFSAEFPKEGPSILRIQQVVRGDSAAYFCASSLEWLNTGELFFGEGSRLTVL.

This chain joins TRBV6-1 and TRBJ2-1, with 11 nucleotides matching TRBD2. In germline, CDR1 is MNHNS, CDR2 SASEGT. Trimming cost V 11 bases and J 10 bases; bases outside gene matches: 13. The CDR3 contains 14 residues. The CDR3 coding sequence is TGTGCCGTACCATGGACTAGCGGGCCCTGGGAGCAGTTCTTC. The encoded protein is CAVPWTSGPWEQFF.

In DNA, the CDR3 is TGCAGTGCTAGACGCGACTATGGCTACACCTTC. This gives the protein CSARRDYGYTF. V usage is TRBV20-1 and J usage is TRBJ1-2; D unresolved. Per germline, CDR1 DFQATT and CDR2 SNEGSKA (reference sequence). CDR3 length: 11 amino acids. V gave up 2 bases and J gave up 3 bases, with 4 bases separating them.

This chain joins TRBV27 and TRBJ1-2; maybe TRBD1 (6 bases). The CDR3 sequence is 19 residues long. V dropped 6 bases and J dropped 4 bases, with 30 bases sitting between them. Germline V gene lookup returns CDR1 MNHEY and CDR2 SMNVEV (reference sequence). The CDR3, as DNA: TGTGCCAGCAGGGGGCGTGTGCGGGACACGGATTACCCCTTCTATGGCTACACCTTC. It specifies CASRGRVRDTDYPFYGYTF.

V gene TRBV6-5 combines with J gene TRBJ1-1; D is uncertain. V lost 7 bases and J 4 bases, leaving 13 bases between the germline ends. CDR3 length: 13 amino acids. From germline, CDR1 is MNHEY and CDR2 SVGAGI. The CDR3 bases are TGTGCCAGCACCCAACCCGGAGGCACTGAAGCTTTCTTT. It codes for CASTQPGGTEAFF.

The rearrangement joins TRBV5-4 to TRBJ1-3, with a tentative D call TRBD1 (5 bases). CDR3 length: 17 residues. Trimming cost V 3 bases and J 0 bases, with 16 bases left between them. Germline V lookup: CDR1 SGHNT, CDR2 YYREEE (reference sequence). Here the CDR3 reads CASSSGLKADSGNTIYF. The CDR3 region has the DNA TGTGCCAGCAGCTCGGGACTCAAGGCGGACTCTGGAAACACCATATATTTT.